One and the same sample provided the 23 T cell receptor beta chains below, sequenced in a study of T cell responses to AZD1222 COVID-19 vaccine. Using immunoSEQ multiplex PCR, the repertoire was profiled, and TCRdb retains in-frame clones only, with some absent. Of 150,000 to 180,000 clones in the sample, about 88% are singletons; the top ten hold approximately 19%. The sample consisted of peripheral blood, taken on day 0 of AZD1222 vaccination. Receptors originate from an adult in good health.

The chain recombines TRBV5-8 with TRBJ1-2, with 7 bases matching TRBD1. The germline V gene has CDR1 SGHTS and CDR2 YDEGEE. The CDR3 has 14 amino acids. Unmatched junction bases numbered 9, after V lost 7 bases and J lost 3 bases. The CDR3 DNA follows: TGTGCCAGCCCGTACAGGGGACGTGACTATGGCTACACCTTC. This translates into CASPYRGRDYGYTF.

This chain links TRBV15 with TRBJ2-5; TRBD2 matches at 11 bases. The CDR3 totals 16 residues. In germline, CDR1 is LNHNV, CDR2 YYDKDF (reference sequence). With V trimmed by 2 bases and J by 5 bases, 7 bases remained unmatched. CDR3 DNA sequence: TGTGCCACCAGCAGACCGCTAGCGGGGGGTTTGGAGACCCAGTACTTC. This codes for CATSRPLAGGLETQYF. The full variable domain, in which reference TRBV15 and TRBJ2-5 provide the parts outside the CDR3, is DAMVIQNPRYQVTQFGKPVTLSCSQTLNHNVMYWYQQKSSQAPKLLFHYYDKDFNNEADTPDNFQSRRPNTSFCFLDIRSPGLGDTAMYLCATSRPLAGGLETQYFGPGTRLLVL.

This chain joins TRBV5-1 and TRBJ1-6; D is unresolved. The CDR3 has 15 amino acids. Looked up from germline, CDR1 is SGHRS and CDR2 is YFSETQ. V lost 3 bases and J lost 6, with 13 bases in between. The DNA for the CDR3 is TGCGCCAGCAGCTCGGGCCTCCTTCCTAATTCACCCCTCCACTTT. Amino acid sequence: CASSSGLLPNSPLHF. The complete variable domain, with remaining parts taken from reference TRBV5-1 and TRBJ1-6, reads KAGVTQTPRYLIKTRGQQVTLSCSPISGHRSVSWYQQTPGQGLQFLFEYFSETQRNKGNFPGRFSGRQFSNSRSEMNVSTLELGDSALYLCASSSGLLPNSPLHFGNGTRLTVT.

This clone was observed a single time. The chain employs TRBV19 and TRBJ2-3; a possible D gene is TRBD2 (6 bases). This CDR3 contains 16 residues. Trimming left V 6 bases short and J 2 bases short, with 18 bases between. Germline CDR1 and CDR2: LNHDA and SQIVND (reference sequence). The CDR3 sequence: CASSPGDLLITDTQYF. CDR3 DNA: TGTGCCAGTAGCCCTGGGGACTTACTGATCACAGATACGCAGTATTTT.

The chain uses TRBV11-2 and TRBJ2-7; 7 nucleotides match TRBD2. CDR3 length: 16 residues. The V gene's germline CDR1 is SGHAT and CDR2 FQNNGV. After removal of 6 bases from V and 2 bases from J, the junction contained 13 bases not matched to a gene. The DNA of the CDR3 is TGTGCCAGCAGTTTCCCGAGGCTAGCGGATCCCTACGAGCAGTACTTC. Translated, it gives CASSFPRLADPYEQYF. Supplemented by reference TRBV11-2 and TRBJ2-7, the full variable domain reads EAGVAQSPRYKIIEKRQSVAFWCNPISGHATLYWYQQILGQGPKLLIQFQNNGVVDDSQLPKDRFSAERLKGVDSTLKIQPAKLEDSAVYLCASSFPRLADPYEQYFGPGTRLTVT.

The V and J genes are TRBV2 and TRBJ1-5, with D possibly TRBD1 on 6 matching bases. Germline V lookup: CDR1 SNHLY, CDR2 FYNNEI. Trimming shortened V by 6 bases and J by 7 bases, and 16 bases separated the two germline ends. The CDR3 covers 14 residues. This CDR3 is CASRTEQGTQPQHF. In nucleotides, the CDR3 is TGTGCCAGCAGGACTGAACAGGGTACCCAGCCCCAGCATTTT.

This clone has a single count. This chain connects TRBV29-1 to TRBJ2-7; 8 nucleotides match TRBD2. In germline, CDR1 is SQVTM, CDR2 ANQGSEA. This CDR3 region has 13 residues. Trimming cost V 7 bases and J 2 bases; bases outside gene matches: 7. The CDR3 protein is CSAVAGHTYEQYF. DNA of the CDR3: TGCAGCGCCGTAGCGGGGCACACCTACGAGCAGTACTTC.

This chain uses TRBV24-1 with TRBJ2-1, with 8 positions matching TRBD1. V lost 5 bases, J lost 3 bases, and 8 bases stayed unmatched. The CDR3 sequence is 16 residues long. CDR1 and CDR2 from the germline V gene are KGHDR and SFDVKD. For the CDR3, the DNA is TGTGCCACCAGTGCTCGGGACAGGACCATCTACAATGAGCAGTTCTTC. Translation gives CATSARDRTIYNEQFF.

The chain joins TRBV28 to TRBJ2-7, with D possibly being TRBD1 (6 bases). Germline lookup yields CDR1 MDHEN and CDR2 SYDVKM. This CDR3 contains 15 residues. V was shortened by 5 bases and J by 0 bases, with 14 bases between the two germline ends. Here the CDR3 DNA reads TGTGCCAGCAGTCATATACAGGGAAGCTCCTACGAGCAGTACTTC. Its translation: CASSHIQGSSYEQYF.

The V gene is TRBV28, the J gene TRBJ1-1; tentatively, D is TRBD1 (5 bases). Trimming cost V 2 bases and J 9 bases, with 10 bases left between them. The CDR3 is 12 amino acids. CDR1 is MDHEN and CDR2 is SYDVKM in the germline V gene. This chain's CDR3 is CASSLLRDQAFF. In DNA, the CDR3 is TGTGCCAGCAGTTTACTCCGGGACCAAGCTTTCTTT.

The rearrangement joins TRBV9 to TRBJ2-7; D uncertain. Germline lookup yields CDR1 SGDLS and CDR2 YYNGEE. The CDR3 has 13 residues. Trimming removed 0 bases at V and 5 bases at J, with 9 bases between. Here the CDR3 DNA reads TGTGCCAGCAGCGTAGGGGCGGCGAACGAGCAGTACTTC. It yields the protein CASSVGAANEQYF.

In this sample, this clone turned up once. The chain joins TRBV28 to TRBJ1-1; tentatively, D is TRBD1 (5 bases). With 10 bases removed from V and 0 bases from J, the gap between germline ends came to 15 bases. Germline-derived CDR1 and CDR2 are MDHEN and SYDVKM. The CDR3 runs 14 residues. Here the CDR3 reads CATLETDMNTEAFF. CDR3 sequence (DNA): TGTGCCACCCTCGAGACAGATATGAACACTGAAGCTTTCTTT.

CDR3 protein: CASSFWDREAMEETQYF. The CDR3 region has the DNA TGTGCCAGCAGCTTTTGGGACAGGGAGGCAATGGAAGAGACCCAGTACTTC. J is TRBJ2-5 and V is TRBV7-2; the match to TRBD1 covers 9 bases. This CDR3 is 17 amino acids long. The V segment lost 3 bases and the J segment 3 bases; nucleotides outside the gene matches: 11. Germline V gene data show CDR1 as SGHTA and CDR2 as FQGNSA.

The rearrangement links TRBV6-2 or TRBV6-3 to TRBJ1-5; D not certain. The length of the CDR3 is 16 residues. Germline CDR1 and CDR2: MNHEY and SVGEGT. Trimming removed 4 bases at V and 2 bases at J, with 15 bases between. The chain's CDR3 is CASSSRYGEGNQPQHF. The CDR3 coding sequence is TGTGCCAGCAGTTCCCGGTACGGGGAAGGCAATCAGCCCCAGCATTTT.

The V and J genes are TRBV6-2 or TRBV6-3 and TRBJ1-3, with D perhaps TRBD1 (5 bases). Per germline, CDR1 MNHEY and CDR2 SVGEGT. Trimming took off 7 bases at V and 2 bases at J, with 12 bases between the two ends. The CDR3 is made up of 14 amino acids. CDR3 sequence reads: CASTPTGPGNTIYF. CDR3 bases: TGTGCCAGCACCCCCACGGGACCTGGAAACACCATATATTTT.

This rearrangement joins TRBV9 to TRBJ1-4; D might be TRBD1 (5 bases). V dropped 3 bases and J dropped 7 bases, with 16 bases sitting between them. The germline V gene encodes CDR1 SGDLS and CDR2 YYNGEE. This CDR3 spans 15 amino acids. CDR3 residues: CASSENQGLVEKLFF. The CDR3 nucleotides are TGTGCCAGCAGCGAGAACCAGGGCCTGGTTGAAAAACTGTTTTTT.

The chain employs TRBV5-1 and TRBJ1-3; D is possibly TRBD1 (6 bases). The germline V gene encodes CDR1 SGHRS and CDR2 YFSETQ. V shed 6 bases and J shed 4 bases, with 14 bases lying between them. This CDR3 region has 14 residues. The CDR3 here is CASNQGTEGNTIYF. For the CDR3, the DNA is TGCGCCAGCAATCAGGGGACGGAAGGAAACACCATATATTTT.

The chain recombines TRBV4-1 with TRBJ1-2; 9 bases match TRBD1. The CDR3 spans 15 residues. Germline V gene sequence: CDR1 MGHRA, CDR2 YSYEKL. V was clipped by 2 bases and J by 8 bases; unmatched bases: 9. CDR3 region: CASSQTGTGLSGYTF. The CDR3 nucleotides read TGCGCCAGCAGCCAAACCGGGACAGGGCTTAGCGGCTACACCTTC.

The rearrangement uses TRBV5-1 and TRBJ1-1; D is possibly TRBD1 (6 bases). Germline V lookup: CDR1 SGHRS, CDR2 YFSETQ. V gave up 1 base and J gave up 1 base, with 8 bases separating them. CDR3 length: 14 amino acids. CDR3 sequence: CASSLRQANTEAFF. DNA of the CDR3: TGCGCCAGCAGCTTGCGACAGGCGAACACTGAAGCTTTCTTT.

With respect to this clone: At the DNA level, this CDR3 is encoded by other sequences in the same sample as well. The chain is built from TRBV24-1 and TRBJ1-2, with unresolved D. In germline, CDR1 is KGHDR, CDR2 SFDVKD. The V end lost 0 bases, the J end lost 2 bases, and 6 bases lay between the germline ends. CDR3 length: 14 amino acids. The CDR3 sequence is CATSDLRGNYGYTF. The CDR3, as DNA: TGTGCCACCAGTGATTTGCGCGGGAACTATGGCTACACCTTC.

The chain joins TRBV5-4 to TRBJ1-3, with TRBD1 as a possible D gene (6 bases). From germline, CDR1 is SGHNT and CDR2 YYREEE (reference sequence). V was cut by 0 bases and J by 3 bases, with 10 bases left in between. The CDR3 spans 15 residues. The CDR3 region is CASSLGQGFGNTIYF. CDR3 in DNA: TGTGCCAGCAGCTTGGGGCAGGGGTTTGGAAACACCATATATTTT.

The V and J genes are TRBV7-2 and TRBJ2-2; D possibly corresponds to TRBD2 (6 bases). This CDR3 spans 13 amino acids. Trimming took off 5 bases at V and 11 bases at J, with 15 bases between the two ends. Germline values: CDR1 SGHTA, CDR2 FQGNSA. The CDR3 here is CASSRLRGLELFF. The CDR3 bases are TGTGCCAGCAGCCGACTTCGGGGGTTAGAGCTGTTTTTT.

The sample holds a few counts of this clone. The genes are TRBV9 and TRBJ2-1; 7 nucleotides agree with TRBD1. The junction had 8 bases not matched to a gene; V was cut back by 2 bases and J by 6 bases. The CDR3 totals 15 residues. Germline V gene data show CDR1 as SGDLS and CDR2 as YYNGEE. This CDR3 is CASSVRTGVSNEQFF. The CDR3 nucleotides are TGTGCCAGCAGCGTCAGGACAGGAGTATCCAATGAGCAGTTCTTC.